The 5 T cell receptor beta chains below all came from one sample that was sequenced in a study of OX40 agonist ivuxolimab in advanced cancers. Produced via immunoSEQ multiplex PCR; TCRdb's table is partial and in-frame only. Of some 60,000 clones listed, roughly 92% are singletons. The material sequenced was CD4+ or CD8+ T cells sorted from blood, taken in a trial of the OX40 agonist ivuxolimab. The receptors were sampled from an adult with an advanced solid tumor such as melanoma, head and neck, liver or kidney cancer.

The chain recombines TRBV13 with TRBJ1-2, with D maybe TRBD1 (6 bases). With 2 bases removed from V and 8 bases from J, the gap between germline ends came to 15 bases. Germline V CDR1 and CDR2: PRHDT, FYEKMQ (reference sequence). CDR3 length equals 14 residues. The CDR3 coding sequence is TGTGCCAGCAGCTTATACTGGTCAGGGACAGGCTACACCTTC. This codes for CASSLYWSGTGYTF.

This rearrangement joins TRBV6-1 to TRBJ2-7; 8 positions agree with TRBD1. CDR3 length: 15 residues. The V gene's germline CDR1 is MNHNS and CDR2 SASEGT. With V trimmed by 6 bases and J by 0 bases, 7 bases remained unmatched. In DNA, the CDR3 is TGTGCCAGCAGAAGGGACAGGACATTCTCCTACGAGCAGTACTTC. Protein product: CASRRDRTFSYEQYF.

In regard to this clone: Other DNA sequences in the sample encode the same CDR3. V usage is TRBV6-5 and J usage is TRBJ1-5; maybe TRBD1 (5 bases). Trimming cost V 7 bases and J 5 bases, with 12 bases left between them. The CDR3 is 13 amino acids. Germline V gene lookup returns CDR1 MNHEY and CDR2 SVGAGI. CDR3 amino acids: CASTLGRHQPQHF. CDR3 nucleotide sequence: TGTGCCAGCACGTTGGGGCGGCATCAGCCCCAGCATTTT.

This clone has only one observation. The J gene is TRBJ2-1, the V gene TRBV27, with 7 bases identical to TRBD2. After removal of 4 bases from V and 9 bases from J, the junction contained 15 bases not matched to a gene. CDR3 size: 16 residues. Germline CDR1 is MNHEY and CDR2 is SMNVEV (reference sequence). The CDR3 DNA is TGTGCCAGCAGTTCTGGGAGCGGGGCCAGGTGGAGTGAGCAGTTCTTC. Translated: CASSSGSGARWSEQFF.

A word on this clone: The sample holds other DNA sequences that translate to the same CDR3. The chain links TRBV5-8 to TRBJ1-1; tentatively, D is TRBD1 (6 bases). Germline CDR1 SGHTS, CDR2 YDEGEE. This CDR3 region has 15 residues. Trimming took off 2 bases at V and 5 bases at J, with 16 bases between the two ends. CDR3: CASSLGGFVLTEAFF. Written as DNA, the CDR3 is TGTGCCAGCAGCTTAGGGGGTTTCGTTTTGACTGAAGCTTTCTTT.